The 23 T cell receptor beta chains listed next were all sequenced from one sample in a study of cytomegalovirus exposure and HLA in healthy donors. The PCR employed 60 Vbeta primers together with 13 Jbeta primers. The data were produced by immunoSEQ multiplex PCR, yet TCRdb's version contains in-frame clones alone and is incomplete. The sample consists of some 170,000 clones, around 69% of them appearing once. The sample taken for sequencing was PBMCs. These receptor sequences come from a man between 60 and 75 years old in good health and CMV-seronegative.

The genes are TRBV11-2 and TRBJ2-7; TRBD1 is a possible D gene (6 bases). Germline CDR1 SGHAT, CDR2 FQNNGV. The length of the CDR3 is 11 residues. With 3 bases removed from V and 6 bases from J, the gap between germline ends came to 6 bases. The CDR3 nucleotides read TGTGCCAGCAGCTTGGACAGCGAGCAGTACTTC. Amino acids: CASSLDSEQYF.

J is TRBJ2-7 and V is TRBV11-1; perhaps TRBD2 as D (7 bases). Trimming pared 5 bases from V and 2 bases from J, leaving 16 bases between. CDR1 and CDR2 (germline): SGHAT, FQDESV (reference sequence). The CDR3 has 15 amino acids. Here the CDR3 reads CASSPFGGGAYEQYF. CDR3 bases: TGTGCCAGCAGCCCCTTTGGAGGGGGGGCCTACGAGCAGTACTTC.

There are a few counts of this clone. The chain carries TRBV28 and TRBJ2-7, with 7 bases lining up with TRBD1. This CDR3 has 14 amino acids. V lost 7 bases to trimming and J lost 4 bases; unmatched junction nucleotides: 10. Germline lookup yields CDR1 MDHEN and CDR2 SYDVKM. The CDR3 region is CASNNAGGPYEQYF. The CDR3, as DNA: TGTGCCAGCAACAACGCAGGGGGACCATACGAGCAGTACTTC.

This clone was counted a single time. The chain links TRBV28 to TRBJ1-5; D might be TRBD1 (5 bases). With 3 bases removed from V and 6 bases from J, the gap between germline ends came to 12 bases. Germline V CDR1 and CDR2: MDHEN, SYDVKM. The CDR3 has 14 residues. The CDR3 sequence: CASSLSLGAQPQHF. The CDR3 nucleotides are TGTGCCAGCAGTTTGTCCCTTGGGGCTCAGCCCCAGCATTTT.

J is TRBJ2-5 and V is TRBV5-4; D is possibly TRBD2 (5 bases). CDR3 length: 15 amino acids. V lost 4 bases, J lost 2 bases, and 15 bases lay in between. Germline CDR1 is SGHNT and CDR2 is YYREEE (reference sequence). CDR3 bases: TGTGCCAGCAGCCCGTGGGGAGACATACAAGAGACCCAGTACTTC. Its protein product is CASSPWGDIQETQYF. The variable domain in full, with the rest retrieved from reference TRBV5-4 and TRBJ2-5, is ETGVTQSPTHLIKTRGQQVTLRCSSQSGHNTVSWYQQALGQGPQFIFQYYREEENGRGNFPPRFSGLQFPNYSSELNVNALELDDSALYLCASSPWGDIQETQYFGPGTRLLVL.

This clone appeared once. The V gene is TRBV9, the J gene TRBJ2-3, with D possibly TRBD2 on 6 matching bases. CDR3 size: 14 residues. Trimming took 4 bases from V and 4 from J, leaving 13 bases between them. CDR1 SGDLS and CDR2 YYNGEE come from the germline V gene. Written as DNA, the CDR3 is TGTGCCAGCAGCCCAGGGACTCCGGCAGATACGCAGTATTTT. Translation: CASSPGTPADTQYF.

The V gene is TRBV10-2, the J gene TRBJ2-3, with 10 bases that match TRBD2. V trimming: 2 bases; J trimming: 1 base; junction bases outside the gene matches: 0. The CDR3 extends over 15 amino acids. The V gene's germline CDR1 is WSHSY and CDR2 SAAADI. The CDR3 DNA is TGCGCCAGCAGTGAGCTAGCGGGGGGCACAGATACGCAGTATTTT. Protein: CASSELAGGTDTQYF.

This clone was seen a handful of times. The chain combines TRBV7-8 with TRBJ2-2; D perhaps matches TRBD2 (5 bases). Germline CDR1 reads SGHVS; CDR2 reads FQNEAQ. This CDR3 has 16 amino acids. V lost 4 bases, J lost 1 base, and 13 bases lay in between. The CDR3 DNA is TGTGCCAGCAGCTCTTCCCCTGGACTGAACACCGGGGAGCTGTTTTTT. This codes for CASSSSPGLNTGELFF. Full variable domain (missing parts from reference TRBV7-8 and TRBJ2-2): GAGVSQSPRYKVAKRGQDVALRCDPISGHVSLFWYQQALGQGPEFLTYFQNEAQLDKSGLPSDRFFAERPEGSVSTLKIQRTQQEDSAVYLCASSSSPGLNTGELFFGEGSRLTVL.

The chain uses TRBV7-6 and TRBJ2-6; 8 bases match TRBD1. Per germline, CDR1 SGHVS and CDR2 FNYEAQ. V dropped 4 bases and J dropped 2; count of bases not matched to a gene: 10. This CDR3 contains 18 residues. The CDR3 sequence: CASSSRPGGLTGANVLTF. In nucleotides, the CDR3 is TGTGCCAGCAGCTCCCGACCAGGGGGCCTTACTGGGGCCAACGTCCTGACTTTC.

This clone has a single count. J is TRBJ1-5 and V is TRBV2, with D hard to call. Germline V gene sequence: CDR1 SNHLY, CDR2 FYNNEI. The CDR3 length is 14 residues. V was pared by 4 bases and J by 6 bases, with 13 bases between. This CDR3 reads CASSVPGPAQPQHF. The CDR3 DNA follows: TGTGCCAGCAGTGTCCCGGGTCCGGCTCAGCCCCAGCATTTT.

V is TRBV10-3 and J is TRBJ2-4, with D possibly being TRBD2 (5 bases). The CDR3 loop spans 13 amino acids. V lost 5 bases and J lost 7, with 12 bases in between. Per the germline V gene, CDR1 is ENHRY and CDR2 is SYGVKD. The CDR3, as DNA: TGTGCCATCAGTACAGCGGTCGGGAACATTCAGTACTTC. Its translation: CAISTAVGNIQYF.

The chain employs TRBV6-5 and TRBJ2-5; TRBD1 is a possible D gene (6 bases). V lost 4 bases and J lost 5, with 14 bases in between. The CDR3 is 14 amino acids. Looked up from germline, CDR1 is MNHEY and CDR2 is SVGAGI. The CDR3 sequence: CASSFSRGTETQYF. CDR3 sequence (DNA): TGTGCCAGCAGTTTTTCCAGGGGTACCGAGACCCAGTACTTC.

Concerning this clone itself: The germline gene is not matched at one end of the junction; a read error may be the cause. Distinct nucleotide sequences in the sample also encode this CDR3. V is TRBV7-2 and J is TRBJ2-7, with 10 bases that match TRBD1. Germline CDR1 SGHTA, CDR2 FQGNSA. The CDR3 has 14 residues. This chain's CDR3 is CASSPGTGAYEQYF. Written as DNA, the CDR3 is TGCGCCAGCAGCCCTGGGACAGGGGCCTACGAGCAGTACTTC.

This clone has more than one count but fewer than ten. The chain has TRBV6-5 and TRBJ2-7; 10 bases are shared with TRBD2. The CDR3 sequence is 15 residues long. The V gene end was trimmed by 4 bases and the J gene end by 2 bases; junction bases not matched to a gene: 5. Germline V lookup: CDR1 MNHEY, CDR2 SVGAGI. CDR3 in amino acids: CASSWEREGAYEQYF. CDR3 in DNA: TGTGCCAGCAGTTGGGAGCGGGAGGGGGCCTACGAGCAGTACTTC.

This chain uses TRBV4-2 with TRBJ2-5; 8 nucleotides align to TRBD1. This CDR3 is built from 16 residues. Germline V gene sequence: CDR1 LGHNA, CDR2 YNFKEQ. Trimming took 0 bases from V and 5 from J; bases not matched to a gene: 8. CDR3 in amino acids: CASSQDYGTGGETQYF. For the CDR3, the DNA is TGTGCCAGCAGCCAAGATTACGGGACAGGAGGCGAGACCCAGTACTTC.

This chain joins TRBV5-1 and TRBJ2-7; tentatively, D is TRBD1 (6 bases). The CDR3 totals 14 residues. The germline V gene encodes CDR1 SGHRS and CDR2 YFSETQ. V was clipped by 1 base and J by 5 bases, with 13 bases between them. The CDR3 region is CASSLSAGEDEQYF. The CDR3 DNA is TGCGCCAGCAGCTTGTCGGCAGGGGAAGACGAGCAGTACTTC.

The rearrangement joins TRBV7-9 to TRBJ2-2; 14 bases are a match to TRBD2. V was pared by 5 bases and J by 6 bases, with 11 bases of the junction left unmatched. The CDR3 totals 18 residues. CDR1 and CDR2 (germline): SEHNR, FQNEAQ (reference sequence). The CDR3 here is CASSPRLAGGPLSGELFF. In nucleotides, the CDR3 is TGTGCCAGCAGCCCCAGACTAGCGGGGGGGCCGCTCTCCGGGGAGCTGTTTTTT.

This clone was observed a single time. The chain recombines TRBV4-1 with TRBJ2-5; the D gene is possibly TRBD2 (5 bases). Trimming removed 4 bases from V and 5 bases from J, with 20 bases in between. This CDR3 is 16 amino acids long. CDR1 and CDR2 (germline): MGHRA, YSYEKL. The CDR3 region has the DNA TGCGCCAGCAGCCCAGGATACCCTGCTCCGGGGGAGACCCAGTACTTC. This translates into CASSPGYPAPGETQYF.

V gene TRBV4-1 combines with J gene TRBJ2-3; the match to TRBD2 covers 12 bases. Germline CDR1 reads MGHRA; CDR2 reads YSYEKL. The CDR3 extends over 17 amino acids. Trimming cost V 0 bases and J 4 bases; bases outside gene matches: 5. The DNA of the CDR3 is TGCGCCAGCAGCCAAGATCGGACTAGCGGGACCTCAGATACGCAGTATTTT. This encodes CASSQDRTSGTSDTQYF.

CDR3 DNA: TGTGCCAGCAACCCCCCCGGGGAAGAGGATACCGGGGAGCTGTTTTTT. Translated: CASNPPGEEDTGELFF. The chain is built from TRBV6-6 and TRBJ2-2; D might be TRBD2 (5 bases). The CDR3 consists of 16 residues. Germline V gene lookup returns CDR1 MNHNY and CDR2 SVGAGI (reference sequence). The V and J ends lost 7 bases and 5 bases respectively, with 20 bases between them.

V usage is TRBV29-1 and J usage is TRBJ2-2; the D gene is possibly TRBD1 (5 bases). Germline CDR1 is SQVTM and CDR2 is ANQGSEA. This CDR3 region has 15 residues. Trimming took 6 bases from V and 5 from J, leaving 19 bases between them. The CDR3 bases are TGCAGCGTCTCCGTCCTAGGGGCCGGAACCGGGGAGCTGTTTTTT. This gives the protein CSVSVLGAGTGELFF.

The CDR3 sequence: CASSPRSGAAIWNTIYF. CDR3 DNA: TGTGCCAGCTCACCAAGGTCAGGGGCCGCCATCTGGAACACCATATATTTT. The chain links TRBV18 to TRBJ1-3, with D possibly TRBD1 on 6 matching bases. Germline loops: CDR1 KGHSH, CDR2 LQKENI. The CDR3 consists of 17 residues. V lost 2 bases and J 7 bases, leaving 21 bases between the germline ends.

This clone occurred a few times. The chain links TRBV11-3 to TRBJ2-2, with D perhaps TRBD2 (7 bases). This CDR3 contains 16 residues. The germline V and J ends were trimmed by 1 base and 6 bases, with 15 bases remaining between them. Germline V gene data show CDR1 as SGHNT and CDR2 as YENEEA. In nucleotides, the CDR3 is TGTGCCAGCAGCTTAGGAACCGGGGAGGGGGCCGGGGAGCTGTTTTTT. It encodes CASSLGTGEGAGELFF.